This T cell receptor beta chain was recovered during a study of read filtering for tumor transcriptome and immune sequencing. This clonotype was observed many times. Germline CDR1 is SGHKS and CDR2 is YYEKEE (reference sequence). The CDR3 runs to 14 residues. Between the trimmed V and J ends, which lost 4 bases and 1 base, there was a span of 11 bases. Molecular barcoded adaptors covering alpha/delta and beta/gamma chains were used on 400 to 450 ng RNA. Using its own MiXCR run on the reads, TCRdb lists one record per CDR3 protein. The sample has tens of thousands of distinct CDR3 sequences, approximately 12% seen once.

The TCR sequence derives from a donor at least 40 years old with multiple myeloma. The chain carries TRBV5-5 and TRBJ2-5; the D call may be TRBD1 or TRBD2 (5 bases each). Sequencing was carried out using a population of CD138-negative cells sorted from bone marrow. CDR3 in amino acids: CASSKLGTQETQYF. The CDR3 nucleotides read TGTGCCAGCAGCAAATTGGGGACCCAAGAGACCCAGTACTTC.